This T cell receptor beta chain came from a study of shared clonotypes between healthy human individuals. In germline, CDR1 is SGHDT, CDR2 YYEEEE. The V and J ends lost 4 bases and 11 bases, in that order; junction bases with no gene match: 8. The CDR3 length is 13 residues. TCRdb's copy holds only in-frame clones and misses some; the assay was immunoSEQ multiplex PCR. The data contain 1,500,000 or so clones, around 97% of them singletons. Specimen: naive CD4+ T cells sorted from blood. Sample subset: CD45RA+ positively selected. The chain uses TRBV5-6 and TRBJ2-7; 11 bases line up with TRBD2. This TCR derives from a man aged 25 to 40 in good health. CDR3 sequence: CASSAGLADLKYF. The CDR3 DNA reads TGTGCCAGCAGCGCGGGACTAGCGGACCTAAAGTACTTC.